What follows are 21 T cell receptor beta chains derived from one specimen sequenced in a study of cytomegalovirus exposure and HLA in healthy donors. Primers included in the PCR were 60 Vbeta and 13 Jbeta primers. TCRdb keeps only in-frame clones here, not all; method: immunoSEQ multiplex PCR. The table lists about 130,000 clones, over 70% of them singletons. The material sequenced was PBMCs. These TCRs come from a woman aged 40 to 55 in good health and CMV-seronegative.

This rearrangement joins TRBV6-5 to TRBJ1-2; unclear D gene. The ends were cut back, 5 bases at V and 6 bases at J, with 16 bases in the middle. CDR1 is MNHEY, CDR2 SVGAGI, per germline. The CDR3 runs to 14 residues. CDR3 amino acids: CASSRRGWMDGYTF. The CDR3 nucleotides are TGTGCCAGCAGTCGTCGAGGGTGGATGGATGGCTACACCTTC.

The V gene is TRBV6-1, the J gene TRBJ2-7, with D unresolved. The germline gives CDR1 MNHNS, CDR2 SASEGT. The V gene lost 3 bases and the J gene lost 0 bases, with 6 bases spanning the gap. This CDR3 is built from 13 residues. The DNA for the CDR3 is TGTGCCAGCAGTGACCCCTCCTCCTACGAGCAGTACTTC. This sequence encodes CASSDPSSYEQYF.

The V call is TRBV18, the J call TRBJ1-1; possibly TRBD1 for D (5 bases). Trimming took 3 bases from V and 3 from J, leaving 14 bases between them. The germline gives CDR1 KGHSH, CDR2 LQKENI. The CDR3 spans 15 residues. CDR3 bases: TGTGCCAGCTCACCCACACAGAGCAGGGACACTGAAGCTTTCTTT. It codes for CASSPTQSRDTEAFF. The variable domain in full, completed from reference TRBV18 and TRBJ1-1, reads NAGVMQNPRHLVRRRGQEARLRCSPMKGHSHVYWYRQLPEEGLKFMVYLQKENIIDESGMPKERFSAEFPKEGPSILRIQQVVRGDSAAYFCASSPTQSRDTEAFFGQGTRLTVV.

The chain links TRBV18 to TRBJ1-5; 7 bases line up with TRBD1. Germline V gene lookup returns CDR1 KGHSH and CDR2 LQKENI. The CDR3 has 13 residues. V shed 3 bases and J 4 bases; nucleotides not matched to a gene: 0. CDR3 region: CASSPTGNQPQHF. CDR3 DNA: TGTGCCAGCTCACCGACAGGGAATCAGCCCCAGCATTTT.

The chain has TRBV6-1 and TRBJ2-7, with TRBD1 as a possible D gene (5 bases). Trimming took 1 base from V and 1 from J, leaving 11 bases between them. The CDR3 length is 15 residues. Germline values: CDR1 MNHNS, CDR2 SASEGT. CDR3 in DNA: TGTGCCAGCAGTGAAGTGTGGCAGGGATCCTACGAGCAGTACTTC. Protein: CASSEVWQGSYEQYF.

This clone has just one count. The rearrangement links TRBV7-9 to TRBJ1-4, with 9 bases lining up with TRBD1. Looked up from germline, CDR1 is SEHNR and CDR2 is FQNEAQ (reference sequence). V shed 5 bases, J shed 8 bases, and the junction held 12 bases outside the gene matches. This CDR3 has 16 amino acids. CDR3 nucleotide sequence: TGTGCCAGCAGCCCGTACTTGGACAGGGGATCGGAAAAACTGTTTTTT. It codes for CASSPYLDRGSEKLFF. Based on the CDR3 plus reference TRBV7-9 and TRBJ1-4, the full variable domain is DTGVSQNPRHKITKRGQNVTFRCDPISEHNRLYWYRQTLGQGPEFLTYFQNEAQLEKSRLLSDRFSAERPKGSFSTLEIQRTEQGDSAMYLCASSPYLDRGSEKLFFGSGTQLSVL.

The V and J genes are TRBV15 and TRBJ1-5; D uncertain. The CDR3 is 14 residues long. Germline V gene lookup returns CDR1 LNHNV and CDR2 YYDKDF (reference sequence). The V end was cut by 0 bases, the J end by 5 bases, with 8 bases between. CDR3 nucleotide sequence: TGTGCCACCAGCAGAGAGGGCTTCGATCAGCCCCAGCATTTT. It translates to CATSREGFDQPQHF. The whole variable domain, remainder taken from reference TRBV15 and TRBJ1-5, is DAMVIQNPRYQVTQFGKPVTLSCSQTLNHNVMYWYQQKSSQAPKLLFHYYDKDFNNEADTPDNFQSRRPNTSFCFLDIRSPGLGDTAMYLCATSREGFDQPQHFGDGTRLSIL.

This clone was found a few times. V and J are TRBV7-6 and TRBJ2-3; the D gene is possibly TRBD2 (6 bases). V gave up 1 base and J gave up 6 bases, with 17 bases separating them. CDR3 size: 16 residues. CDR1 and CDR2 (germline): SGHVS, FNYEAQ. The CDR3 spells CASSLGVGGEVDTQYF. The DNA of the CDR3 is TGTGCCAGCAGCTTAGGTGTGGGGGGTGAGGTGGATACGCAGTATTTT.

The chain joins TRBV27 to TRBJ1-2; weak D call: TRBD1 (5 bases). Trimming shortened V by 6 bases and J by 7 bases, and 24 bases separated the two germline ends. The germline CDR1 and CDR2 sequences are MNHEY and SMNVEV (reference sequence). This CDR3 spans 16 amino acids. CDR3 nucleotides: TGTGCCAGCAGCCCAAACGGAGGGGAAGTGTGGGGTGGCTACACCTTC. Protein product: CASSPNGGEVWGGYTF.

The sample holds a few counts of this clone. This rearrangement joins TRBV19 to TRBJ1-1, with D maybe TRBD1 (6 bases). In germline, CDR1 is LNHDA, CDR2 SQIVND (reference sequence). CDR3 length: 14 residues. V shed 5 bases and J shed 3 bases, with 13 bases lying between them. CDR3 protein: CASSARGGDTEAFF. The CDR3 coding sequence is TGTGCCAGTAGTGCCAGGGGTGGAGACACTGAAGCTTTCTTT.

This rearrangement joins TRBV7-9 to TRBJ1-5; TRBD1 might be the D (6 bases). The CDR3 loop spans 14 amino acids. Per the germline V gene, CDR1 is SEHNR and CDR2 is FQNEAQ (reference sequence). The ends were cut back, 5 bases at V and 7 bases at J, with 15 bases in the middle. The CDR3 bases are TGTGCCAGCAGCAGGGGGGGGGAGGCCCAGCCCCAGCATTTT. This gives the protein CASSRGGEAQPQHF.

The CDR3, as DNA: TGCGCCAGCAGTGCTGGGACTAGCGGGCTTATCTCCTACGAGCAGTACTTC. Its translation is CASSAGTSGLISYEQYF. The V call is TRBV5-1, the J call TRBJ2-7, with 12 bases aligning to TRBD2. CDR1 and CDR2 (germline): SGHRS, YFSETQ. V trimming: 5 bases; J trimming: 0 bases; junction bases outside the gene matches: 9. The CDR3 runs 17 residues.

V gene TRBV5-1 combines with J gene TRBJ2-2, with TRBD2 matching 10 bases. CDR3 size: 15 residues. Trimming cost V 4 bases and J 6 bases; bases outside gene matches: 6. Germline CDR1 is SGHRS and CDR2 is YFSETQ. CDR3 sequence reads: CASSPEAGGPGELFF. Written as DNA, the CDR3 is TGCGCCAGCAGCCCAGAAGCGGGGGGGCCCGGGGAGCTGTTTTTT.

The V gene is TRBV7-9, the J gene TRBJ2-2; TRBD2 is a possible D gene (5 bases). The germline gives CDR1 SEHNR, CDR2 FQNEAQ (reference sequence). Trimming stripped 1 base from V and 5 bases from J, with 11 bases between. The CDR3 has 15 residues. The CDR3 coding sequence is TGTGCCAGCAGCTTAGAGCCCGAGGGAACCGGGGAGCTGTTTTTT. It codes for CASSLEPEGTGELFF. Supplemented by reference TRBV7-9 and TRBJ2-2, the full variable domain reads DTGVSQNPRHKITKRGQNVTFRCDPISEHNRLYWYRQTLGQGPEFLTYFQNEAQLEKSRLLSDRFSAERPKGSFSTLEIQRTEQGDSAMYLCASSLEPEGTGELFFGEGSRLTVL.

The rearrangement links TRBV5-1 to TRBJ1-2, with D possibly TRBD1 on 5 matching bases. Looked up from germline, CDR1 is SGHRS and CDR2 is YFSETQ. The CDR3 has 14 residues. V was shortened by 1 base and J by 1 base, with 8 bases between the two germline ends. The DNA of the CDR3 is TGCGCCAGCAGCTTGCCCCAGGGTAACTATGGCTACACCTTC. Translating gives CASSLPQGNYGYTF.

The rearrangement uses TRBV5-6 and TRBJ2-7, with 7 bases fitting TRBD2. Germline values: CDR1 SGHDT, CDR2 YYEEEE. The CDR3 consists of 13 residues. V dropped 4 bases and J dropped 5; count of bases not matched to a gene: 6. The chain's CDR3 is CASSLRGMNEQYF. In DNA form, the CDR3 reads TGTGCCAGCAGCCTGCGGGGGATGAACGAGCAGTACTTC.

The chain joins TRBV2 to TRBJ2-7; D is unclear. Trimming took 7 bases from V and 0 from J, leaving 16 bases between them. CDR1 and CDR2 from the germline V gene are SNHLY and FYNNEI. The CDR3 has 15 residues. The CDR3 is CASTPSTISSYEQYF. The CDR3 nucleotides read TGTGCCAGCACGCCCTCGACAATCAGCTCCTACGAGCAGTACTTC.

The genes are TRBV6-5 and TRBJ2-3; D uncertain. V was pared by 8 bases and J by 5 bases, with 5 bases between. CDR3 length: 10 amino acids. Germline assignment: CDR1 MNHEY and CDR2 SVGAGI. This CDR3 is CASSRDTQYF. Here the CDR3 DNA reads TGTGCCAGCTCTCGAGATACGCAGTATTTT.

The chain links TRBV5-1 to TRBJ2-1; maybe TRBD1 (6 bases). The CDR3 is made up of 15 amino acids. Trimming cost V 4 bases and J 1 base, with 12 bases left between them. Germline CDR1 is SGHRS and CDR2 is YFSETQ. CDR3 loop: CASSRDTRSYNEQFF. DNA for the CDR3: TGCGCCAGCAGCCGGGACACCCGTTCCTACAATGAGCAGTTCTTC.

There are a few counts of this clone. The chain employs TRBV10-3 and TRBJ1-1; D gene unclear. The CDR3 totals 15 residues. V lost 1 base and J 1 base, leaving 10 bases between the germline ends. Germline assignment: CDR1 ENHRY and CDR2 SYGVKD. This CDR3 is CAISELSYRNTEAFF. CDR3 DNA: TGTGCCATCAGTGAGTTGTCGTACAGGAACACTGAAGCTTTCTTT.

This chain joins TRBV27 and TRBJ1-3; maybe TRBD1 (5 bases). CDR3 length: 15 amino acids. Germline V gene sequence: CDR1 MNHEY, CDR2 SMNVEV (reference sequence). Trimming cost V 4 bases and J 4 bases, with 14 bases left between them. DNA for the CDR3: TGTGCCAGCAGTTCGGCAGGGCAATTGGGAAACACCATATATTTT. This sequence encodes CASSSAGQLGNTIYF.